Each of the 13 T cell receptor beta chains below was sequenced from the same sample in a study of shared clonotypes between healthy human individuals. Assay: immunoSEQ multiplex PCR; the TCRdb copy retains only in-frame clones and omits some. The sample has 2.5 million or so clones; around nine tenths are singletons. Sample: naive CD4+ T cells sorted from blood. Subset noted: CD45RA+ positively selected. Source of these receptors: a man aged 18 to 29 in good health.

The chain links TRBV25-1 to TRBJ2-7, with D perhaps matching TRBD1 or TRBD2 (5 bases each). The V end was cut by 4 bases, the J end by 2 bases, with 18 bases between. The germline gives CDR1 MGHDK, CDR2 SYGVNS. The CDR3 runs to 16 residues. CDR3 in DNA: TGTGCCAGCAGTGCCCGGACCGGCCGGGGCACCTACGAGCAGTACTTC. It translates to CASSARTGRGTYEQYF.

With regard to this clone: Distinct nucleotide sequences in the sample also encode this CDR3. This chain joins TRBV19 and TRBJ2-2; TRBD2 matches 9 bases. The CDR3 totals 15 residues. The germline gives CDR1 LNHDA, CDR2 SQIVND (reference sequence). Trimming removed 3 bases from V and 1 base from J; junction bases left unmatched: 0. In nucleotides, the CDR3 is TGTGCCAGTAGTATGACTAGCGGGAACACCGGGGAGCTGTTTTTT. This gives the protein CASSMTSGNTGELFF.

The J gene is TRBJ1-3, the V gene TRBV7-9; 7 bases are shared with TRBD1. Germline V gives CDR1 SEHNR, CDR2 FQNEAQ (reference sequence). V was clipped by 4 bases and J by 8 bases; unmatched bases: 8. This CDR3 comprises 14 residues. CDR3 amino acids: CASSYGQERDTIYF. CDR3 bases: TGTGCCAGCAGCTACGGACAGGAGAGGGACACCATATATTTT. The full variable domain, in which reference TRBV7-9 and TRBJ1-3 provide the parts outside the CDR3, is DTGVSQNPRHKITKRGQNVTFRCDPISEHNRLYWYRQTLGQGPEFLTYFQNEAQLEKSRLLSDRFSAERPKGSFSTLEIQRTEQGDSAMYLCASSYGQERDTIYFGEGSWLTVV.

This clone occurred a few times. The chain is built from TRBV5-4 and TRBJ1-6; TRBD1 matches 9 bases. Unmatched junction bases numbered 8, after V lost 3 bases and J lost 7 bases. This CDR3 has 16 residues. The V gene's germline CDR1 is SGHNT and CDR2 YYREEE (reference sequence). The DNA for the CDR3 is TGTGCCAGCAGCTCAGTACAGGGGGCTGGGAATTCACCCCTCCACTTT. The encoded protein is CASSSVQGAGNSPLHF.

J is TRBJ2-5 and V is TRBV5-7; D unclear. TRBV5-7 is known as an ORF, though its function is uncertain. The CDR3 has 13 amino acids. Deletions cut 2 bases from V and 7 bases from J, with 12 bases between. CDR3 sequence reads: CASSLGLLATQYF. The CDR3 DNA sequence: TGTGCCAGCAGCTTAGGGCTGCTTGCGACCCAGTACTTC.

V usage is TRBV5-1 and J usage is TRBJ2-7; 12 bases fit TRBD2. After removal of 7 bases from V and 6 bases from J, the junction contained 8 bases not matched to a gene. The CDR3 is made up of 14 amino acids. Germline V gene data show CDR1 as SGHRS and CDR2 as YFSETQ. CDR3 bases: TGCGCCAGCGGGCCGGGACTAGCGGGCTCCGAGCAGTACTTC. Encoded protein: CASGPGLAGSEQYF.

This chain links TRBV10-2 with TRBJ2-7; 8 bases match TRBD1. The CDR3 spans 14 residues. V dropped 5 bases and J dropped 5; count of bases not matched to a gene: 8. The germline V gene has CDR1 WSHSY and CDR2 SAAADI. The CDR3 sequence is CASSTQGAGNEQYF. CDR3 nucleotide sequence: TGCGCCAGCAGTACGCAGGGGGCAGGAAACGAGCAGTACTTC.

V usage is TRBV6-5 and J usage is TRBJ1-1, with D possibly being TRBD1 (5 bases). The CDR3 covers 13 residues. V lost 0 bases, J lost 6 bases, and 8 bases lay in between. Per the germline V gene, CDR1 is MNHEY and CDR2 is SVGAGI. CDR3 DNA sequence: TGTGCCAGCAGTTACTCATCGGGGGCTGAAGCTTTCTTT. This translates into CASSYSSGAEAFF.

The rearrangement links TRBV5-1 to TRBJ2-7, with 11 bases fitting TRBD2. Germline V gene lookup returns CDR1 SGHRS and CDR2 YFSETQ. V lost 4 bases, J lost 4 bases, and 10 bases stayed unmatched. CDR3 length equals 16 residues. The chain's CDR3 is CASSGSGRGSSYEQYF. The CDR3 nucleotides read TGCGCCAGCAGCGGTAGCGGGAGGGGTTCTTCGTACGAGCAGTACTTC.

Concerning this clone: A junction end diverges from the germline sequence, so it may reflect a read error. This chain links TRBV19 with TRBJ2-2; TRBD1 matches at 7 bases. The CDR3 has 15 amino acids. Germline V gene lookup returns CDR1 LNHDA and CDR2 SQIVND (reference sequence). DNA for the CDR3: TGTGCCAGTAGTATCTCGACAGGGAACGCCGGGGAGCTGTTTTTT. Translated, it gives CASSISTGNAGELFF.

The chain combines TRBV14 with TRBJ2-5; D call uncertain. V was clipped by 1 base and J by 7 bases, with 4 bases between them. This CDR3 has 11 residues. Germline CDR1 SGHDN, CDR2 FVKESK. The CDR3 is CASSQGRTQYF. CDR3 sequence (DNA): TGTGCCAGCAGCCAAGGGCGGACCCAGTACTTC.

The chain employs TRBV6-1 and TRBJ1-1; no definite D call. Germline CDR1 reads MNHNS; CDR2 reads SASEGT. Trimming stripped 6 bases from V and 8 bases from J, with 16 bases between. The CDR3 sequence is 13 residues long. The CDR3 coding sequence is TGTGCCAGCAGCGAAAGGACTCCGGCAGAAGCTTTCTTT. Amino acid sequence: CASSERTPAEAFF.

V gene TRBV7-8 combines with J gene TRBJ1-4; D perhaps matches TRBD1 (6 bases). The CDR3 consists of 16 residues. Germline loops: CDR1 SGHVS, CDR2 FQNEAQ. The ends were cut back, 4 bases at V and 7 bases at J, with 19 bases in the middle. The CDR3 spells CASSSLGGTKGEKLFF. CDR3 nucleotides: TGTGCCAGCAGCTCGCTAGGGGGGACGAAGGGTGAAAAACTGTTTTTT.